These T cell receptor beta chains were read from a single sample in a study of technical replicates of blood from a handful of donors. TCRdb's copy holds only in-frame clones and misses some; the assay was immunoSEQ multiplex PCR. The table records tens of thousands of clones, almost 96% of them present only once. The sample comprised T cells isolated from PBMCs. The origin of the receptors is a human donor in good health. Both conserved end residues are part of each CDR3. D genes are given only for firm matches. Expanded clones get a size class; other rows say once, few or many, or leave the size out.

size	D	V	J	DNA	CDR3
.	.	TRBV4-3	TRBJ1-1	TGCGCCAGCAGCCTTGCGGGGGGACAGAACACTGAAGCTTTCTTT	CASSLAGGQNTEAFF
.	.	TRBV6-6	TRBJ2-7	TGTGCCAGCAGTTACTCGAGAGGAAGTTCGGACGAGCAGTACTTC	CASSYSRGSSDEQYF
.	.	TRBV18	TRBJ2-5	TGTGCCAGCTCACCACCAGCTGGAGGTTCTGTAGAGACCCAGTACTTC	CASSPPAGGSVETQYF
.	TRBD1	TRBV6-6	TRBJ2-7	TGTGCGAGCAACCACGGGACAGGGGTCTACGAGCAGTACTTC	CASNHGTGVYEQYF
.	.	TRBV9	TRBJ1-2	TGTGCCAGCAGCATGGACAGCGGCCGAGACTTTAACTATGGCTACACCTTC	CASSMDSGRDFNYGYTF
.	.	TRBV15	TRBJ1-5	TGTGCCACCAGCAGAGTAGTAACGCAGCCCCAGCATTTT	CATSRVVTQPQHF
.	TRBD1	TRBV27	TRBJ1-2	TGTGCCAGTAAAGCCCAGGGACAGGGAGCAACTGGCTACACCTTC	CASKAQGQGATGYTF
.	TRBD1	TRBV6-1	TRBJ2-5	TGTGCCAGCAGCGCTACAGGGGCTGGGGGGACCCAGTACTTC	CASSATGAGGTQYF
.	.	TRBV19	TRBJ1-1	TGTGCCAGTAGTCCCTACGACCTGGCGAGGGAAGCTTTCTTT	CASSPYDLAREAFF
.	TRBD1	TRBV10-3	TRBJ2-1	TGTGCCATTACGGACAGGGGAGATGAGCAGTTCTTC	CAITDRGDEQFF
.	TRBD1	TRBV13	TRBJ2-3	TGTGCCAGCAGCTTACCCGGGACAGCCACAGATACGCAGTATTTT	CASSLPGTATDTQYF
.	TRBD1	TRBV5-1	TRBJ2-7	TGCGCCAGCAGCACTGACAGGGAGATCGTTGAGCAGTACTTC	CASSTDREIVEQYF
once	TRBD1	TRBV28	TRBJ1-1	TGTGCCAGCAGCCGGAGGGACAGGGGGATTCGAGCTTTCTTT	CASSRRDRGIRAFF
.	TRBD1	TRBV19	TRBJ1-2	TGTGCCACCTACACAGGGGAAGTTATCTATGGCTACACCTTC	CATYTGEVIYGYTF
.	TRBD1	TRBV10-3	TRBJ1-1	TGTGCCATCAGTACAGGGGCCAACACTGAAGCTTTCTTT	CAISTGANTEAFF
.	TRBD2	TRBV12-5	TRBJ2-7	TGTGCTAGTGGTTTGGTATTGGGGACCGCTAGCGGCTCCTACGAGCAGTACTTC	CASGLVLGTASGSYEQYF
.	TRBD1	TRBV11-2	TRBJ2-7	TGTGCCAGCAGCTTAGATGGGACAGACGGCGAGCAGTACTTC	CASSLDGTDGEQYF
.	TRBD2	TRBV27	TRBJ2-3	TGTGCCAGCAGTCTTGAGACTAGCGTTTCCACAGATACGCAGTATTTT	CASSLETSVSTDTQYF